The 17 T cell receptor beta chains below all came from one sample that was sequenced in a study of CDR3 diversity in severe acne. TCRdb fed the PCR reads into MiXCR, producing one record per CDR3 protein. This sample has tens of thousands of distinct CDR3 sequences, with about 54% found just once. The sequenced material came from blood. The receptors were sampled from a male donor in good health, without acne.

This clonotype occurred many times. The rearrangement links TRBV7-6 to TRBJ1-4; D is unresolved. With 2 bases removed from V and 8 bases from J, the gap between germline ends came to 12 bases. Germline-derived CDR1 and CDR2 are SGHVS and FNYEAQ. The CDR3 loop spans 14 amino acids. The CDR3 nucleotides are TGTGCCAGCAGCTTACTTTCAAACCAGGAAAAACTGTTTTTT. Protein sequence: CASSLLSNQEKLFF.

The gene calls are TRBV7-8 and TRBJ1-5; TRBD1 matches 7 bases. Germline V gene data show CDR1 as SGHVS and CDR2 as FQNEAQ. V trimming: 1 base; J trimming: 7 bases; junction bases outside the gene matches: 7. This CDR3 has 15 residues. CDR3 sequence reads: CASSLVRQGGQPQHF. Here the CDR3 DNA reads TGTGCCAGCAGCTTAGTTAGGCAGGGGGGGCAGCCCCAGCATTTT.

The V and J genes are TRBV20-1 and TRBJ2-7, with D perhaps matching TRBD1 (6 bases). The CDR3 spans 14 residues. Trimming removed 0 bases from V and 4 bases from J, with 13 bases in between. Germline V gene lookup returns CDR1 DFQATT and CDR2 SNEGSKA (reference sequence). The CDR3 DNA sequence: TGCAGTGCTAGAGATCCACTTGGGACATACGAGCAGTACTTC. Residues: CSARDPLGTYEQYF.

This clonotype was found many times. This sequence joins TRBV24-1 and TRBJ1-2, with a possible D match to TRBD1 (5 bases). The length of the CDR3 is 13 residues. V was cut by 3 bases and J by 6 bases, with 10 bases left in between. The germline V gene has CDR1 KGHDR and CDR2 SFDVKD. CDR3 protein: CATSDPGKNGYTF. CDR3 bases: TGTGCCACCAGTGATCCAGGGAAAAATGGCTACACCTTC.

Details on this clonotype: This could be a read error, since a much larger clone is one nucleotide away. This chain links TRBV19 with TRBJ1-4, with D possibly matching TRBD1 (5 bases). This CDR3 region has 14 residues. CDR1 LNHDA and CDR2 SQIVND come from the germline V gene (reference sequence). In nucleotides, the CDR3 is TGTGCCAGTAGTATAAGGGGTCGGAATGGAAAACTGTTTTTT. It is translated as CASSIRGRNGKLFF.

Concerning this clonotype itself: The junction departs from germline at one end; a sequencing error may be responsible. The chain couples TRBV9 to TRBJ2-7; 7 bases are a match to TRBD1. Germline V gene data show CDR1 as SGDLS and CDR2 as YYNGEE. The CDR3 contains 15 residues. This CDR3 reads CASSQERAGGGEQYF. For the CDR3, the DNA is TGCGCCAGCAGCCAAGAGAGGGCAGGGGGTGGCGAGCAGTACTTC.

This clonotype was detected ten times or more. This chain uses TRBV25-1 with TRBJ1-1, with D possibly TRBD1 on 5 matching bases. This CDR3 has 13 residues. The germline V gene encodes CDR1 MGHDK and CDR2 SYGVNS. The V and J ends lost 2 bases and 3 bases respectively, with 7 bases between them. The CDR3 DNA follows: TGTGCCAGCAGTGAAGGGACGTACACTGAAGCTTTCTTT. Translation: CASSEGTYTEAFF.

This clonotype was detected only a few times. This sequence joins TRBV24-1 and TRBJ1-2, with 9 bases aligning to TRBD1. The germline gives CDR1 KGHDR, CDR2 SFDVKD. Germline trimming cut 3 bases from V and 5 bases from J; bases unmatched to any gene: 9. The CDR3 is 16 residues long. The CDR3, as DNA: TGTGCCACCAGTGATCCATCACAGGGGGCAAAATATGGCTACACCTTC. Amino acids: CATSDPSQGAKYGYTF.

Ten or more counts support this clonotype. The chain combines TRBV7-2 with TRBJ2-4; perhaps TRBD1 as D (5 bases). CDR1 is SGHTA and CDR2 is FQGNSA in the germline V gene. CDR3 length: 16 amino acids. The V gene lost 3 bases and the J gene lost 3 bases, with 15 bases spanning the gap. The CDR3 region is CASSFAGRRGKNIQYF. The CDR3 bases are TGTGCCAGCAGCTTTGCAGGGCGAAGGGGCAAAAACATTCAGTACTTC.

The chain joins TRBV29-1 to TRBJ1-5; 9 bases agree with TRBD1. CDR1 is SQVTM and CDR2 is ANQGSEA in the germline V gene. The CDR3 sequence is 13 residues long. Germline trimming cut 6 bases from V and 6 bases from J; bases unmatched to any gene: 6. The CDR3 nucleotides are TGCAGCGTCGGGACAGGGATGGGTCAGCCCCAGCATTTT. It translates to CSVGTGMGQPQHF. The whole variable domain, remainder taken from reference TRBV29-1 and TRBJ1-5, is SAVISQKPSRDICQRGTSLTIQCQVDSQVTMMFWYRQQPGQSLTLIATANQGSEATYESGFVIDKFPISRPNLTFSTLTVSNMSPEDSSIYLCSVGTGMGQPQHFGDGTRLSIL.

The chain recombines TRBV2 with TRBJ1-5, with D possibly TRBD1 on 5 matching bases. Per the germline V gene, CDR1 is SNHLY and CDR2 is FYNNEI. CDR3 length: 14 residues. V lost 3 bases and J lost 2, with 8 bases in between. The CDR3 is CASSERGGNQPQHF. For the CDR3, the DNA is TGTGCCAGCAGTGAGCGGGGGGGCAATCAGCCCCAGCATTTT.

The chain is built from TRBV29-1 and TRBJ1-2, with D unresolved. Germline V gene data show CDR1 as SQVTM and CDR2 as ANQGSEA. The CDR3 has 12 residues. With 4 bases removed from V and 0 bases from J, the gap between germline ends came to 6 bases. The CDR3 DNA reads as TGCAGCGTTGCTAGTGCTAACTATGGCTACACCTTC. This translates into CSVASANYGYTF.

This clonotype was seen repeatedly, ten times or more. The gene calls are TRBV20-1 and TRBJ1-1; D is ambiguous. In germline, CDR1 is DFQATT, CDR2 SNEGSKA (reference sequence). V was clipped by 3 bases and J by 5 bases, with 13 bases between them. The CDR3 has 13 residues. The CDR3 region has the DNA TGCAGTGCTAGTCTGCGGGGTTTTACTGAAGCTTTCTTT. As protein: CSASLRGFTEAFF.

On this clonotype itself: The conserved phenylalanine or tryptophan is not found at the CDR3 terminus, so this likely reflects a read error. The DNA is left out, because the CDR3 cannot be placed on it with certainty; the CDR3 is given as TCRdb lists it. J is TRBJ2-1 and V is TRBV13. The V gene's germline CDR1 is PRHDT and CDR2 FYEKMQ (reference sequence). Both ends counted, the CDR3 spans 17 residues. CDR3 amino acids: CASHNTLSTGSLNEQTL.

This clonotype appeared once. The V gene is TRBV6-4, the J gene TRBJ2-3; the D call may be TRBD1 or TRBD2 (5 bases each). V lost 3 bases, J lost 0 bases, and 10 bases lay in between. CDR1 is MRHNA, CDR2 SNTAGT, per germline. The CDR3 totals 15 residues. CDR3 in amino acids: CASSEGDVSTDTQYF. CDR3 DNA sequence: TGTGCCAGCAGTGAAGGGGACGTAAGCACAGATACGCAGTATTTT.

The rearrangement links TRBV7-9 to TRBJ1-6; D may be TRBD1 (6 bases). Germline V gene lookup returns CDR1 SEHNR and CDR2 FQNEAQ (reference sequence). V lost 5 bases and J lost 9, with 14 bases in between. The CDR3 extends over 14 amino acids. The CDR3 DNA reads as TGTGCCAGCAGCGTAGGGGGGGATGGTTCACCCCTCCACTTT. Translated, it gives CASSVGGDGSPLHF.

The table lists this clonotype with a few counts. This chain links TRBV7-8 with TRBJ2-5, with 8 bases identical to TRBD2. Germline assignment: CDR1 SGHVS and CDR2 FQNEAQ. The CDR3 has 16 residues. V gave up 3 bases and J gave up 9 bases; unmatched junction bases: 15. CDR3 sequence: CASSFETGLGLGAQYF. The CDR3 nucleotides are TGTGCCAGCAGCTTCGAAACGGGACTAGGGCTGGGGGCCCAGTACTTC.